These T cell receptor beta chains were read from a single sample in a study of blood T cell repertoires in COVID-19. The data were produced by immunoSEQ multiplex PCR, yet TCRdb's version contains in-frame clones alone and is incomplete. This table has about 200,000 clones, about 86% appearing once. The material sequenced was PBMCs or T cells enriched from blood (not recorded which). These receptors originate from a man aged 35 to 55 who had recovered from COVID-19. Each CDR3 is given with its conserved first and last residue. A D gene is named only where the DNA matches it firmly. Rows give clone size only sometimes, using once, few, many, or a class for an expanded clone.

clone_size j_call d_call v_call cdr3_aa cdr3_nt
- TRBJ2-7 - TRBV6-6 CASSYLGGTLSYEQYF TGTGCCAGCAGTTATTTGGGGGGAACCCTCTCCTACGAGCAGTACTTC
- TRBJ2-3 TRBD1 TRBV6-2/TRBV6-3 CASSPPGQGSFRADTQYF TGTGCCAGCAGTCCACCGGGACAGGGTTCGTTCAGGGCAGATACGCAGTATTTT
- TRBJ2-2 TRBD1 TRBV27 CASSGQGRAGELFF TGTGCCAGCAGTGGACAGGGGAGGGCCGGGGAGCTGTTTTTT
- TRBJ1-1 TRBD1 TRBV5-1 CASSLAPTGTGTSEAFF TGCGCCAGCAGCTTGGCTCCGACCGGGACAGGGACTTCTGAAGCTTTCTTT
few TRBJ1-2 TRBD1 TRBV6-2/TRBV6-3 CASSYLRGRNYGYTF TGTGCCAGCAGTTACCTCAGGGGGCGGAACTATGGCTACACCTTC
- TRBJ2-1 TRBD2 TRBV3-1/TRBV3-2 CASSQGWVSGGAREQFF TGTGCCAGCAGCCAAGGTTGGGTCAGCGGGGGGGCCCGTGAGCAGTTCTTC
- TRBJ1-1 - TRBV28 CASSLRGAPNTEAFF TGTGCCAGCAGTTTACGGGGAGCCCCGAACACTGAAGCTTTCTTT
few TRBJ1-2 TRBD1 TRBV9 CASSKLGGGGPGGADNYGYTF TGTGCCAGCAGCAAACTAGGGGGTGGCGGCCCAGGGGGTGCCGATAACTATGGCTACACCTTC
- TRBJ1-6 TRBD1 TRBV5-4 CASSWGAGTGNSPLHF TGTGCCAGCAGCTGGGGAGCTGGGACAGGCAATTCACCCCTCCACTTT
- TRBJ2-1 TRBD2 TRBV30 CAWSVTSGVEQFF TGTGCCTGGAGTGTCACTAGCGGGGTCGAGCAGTTCTTC
- TRBJ2-7 - TRBV24-1 CATSPGKFGEQYF TGTGCCACCAGCCCAGGGAAGTTCGGTGAGCAGTACTTC
- TRBJ2-3 TRBD2 TRBV9 CASSVWGGRADTQYF TGTGCCAGCAGCGTATGGGGAGGGAGGGCAGATACGCAGTATTTT
- TRBJ2-4 TRBD1 TRBV15 CATSRDPGGNGIQYF TGTGCCACCAGCAGAGATCCAGGGGGTAACGGCATTCAGTACTTC
once TRBJ1-6 - TRBV4-2 CASSLDNSPLHF TGTGCCAGCAGCCTAGATAATTCACCCCTCCACTTT
- TRBJ2-2 - TRBV3-1/TRBV3-2 CASSQAWAGDTGELFF TGTGCCAGCAGCCAAGCCTGGGCAGGGGACACCGGGGAGCTGTTTTTT
once TRBJ1-1 - TRBV5-1 CASSYTSGGSTEAFF TGCGCCAGCAGCTACACCAGCGGGGGGTCCACTGAAGCTTTCTTT
- TRBJ2-7 - TRBV29-1 CSALGGATDEQYF TGCAGCGCCCTGGGTGGGGCGACAGACGAGCAGTACTTC
- TRBJ1-4 - TRBV14 CASSQGTREKLFF TGTGCCAGCAGCCAAGGGACTCGGGAAAAACTGTTTTTT
- TRBJ2-2 - TRBV6-5 CAITKNGQPTGELFF TGTGCCATTACGAAAAACGGACAGCCCACCGGGGAGCTGTTTTTT
few TRBJ1-3 - TRBV30 CAWSVQSGNTIYF TGTGCCTGGAGTGTCCAATCTGGAAACACCATATATTTT
few TRBJ2-3 TRBD2 TRBV27 CASSPTSGGWVTRQYF TGTGCCAGCAGCCCAACTAGCGGGGGCTGGGTGACCAGGCAGTATTTT
- TRBJ1-5 TRBD1 TRBV2 CASSADRGDNQPQHF TGTGCCAGCAGTGCGGACAGGGGGGACAATCAGCCCCAGCATTTT
- TRBJ2-1 TRBD2 TRBV7-2 CASSYRTSGFYNEQFF TGTGCCAGCAGCTATAGGACTAGCGGCTTCTACAATGAGCAGTTCTTC
- TRBJ1-5 - TRBV30 CAWSVPGYNQPQHF TGTGCCTGGAGTGTACCAGGGTACAATCAGCCCCAGCATTTT
few TRBJ1-1 - TRBV6-4 CASSVSPGSTEAFF TGTGCCAGCAGTGTAAGTCCGGGGAGCACTGAAGCTTTCTTT
- TRBJ2-7 - TRBV5-1 CASSLGDTRTGEQYF TGCGCCAGCAGCTTAGGGGACACCCGTACGGGGGAGCAGTACTTC
once TRBJ2-5 TRBD1 TRBV6-8 CASSFVRGPAQETQYF TGTGCCAGCAGTTTCGTGAGGGGGCCCGCTCAAGAGACCCAGTACTTC
- TRBJ1-3 - TRBV2 CASRKDSAGNTIYF TGTGCCAGCAGAAAGGACAGCGCTGGAAACACCATATATTTT
few TRBJ1-2 - TRBV7-2 CASSFQGTYGYTF TGTGCCAGCAGCTTCCAGGGGACCTATGGCTACACCTTC
- TRBJ1-2 - TRBV3-1/TRBV3-2 CASSQGSRGYTF TGTGCCAGCAGCCAAGGGTCCCGGGGCTACACCTTC
once TRBJ1-1 - TRBV6-6 CASTTRGRGSNTEAFF TGTGCCAGCACAACGAGGGGCAGGGGTTCGAACACTGAAGCTTTCTTT
- TRBJ2-7 TRBD1 TRBV25-1 CASSDPGQGSPYEQYF TGTGCCAGCAGTGACCCCGGACAGGGTTCGCCCTACGAGCAGTACTTC
- TRBJ1-2 - TRBV19 CASLSDSNYGYTF TGTGCCAGTCTAAGTGATAGTAACTATGGCTACACCTTC
few TRBJ1-2 TRBD1 TRBV19 CATQFRDRDGYTF TGTGCCACCCAGTTCCGGGACAGAGATGGCTACACCTTC
- TRBJ1-1 TRBD1 TRBV12-5 CASGPGQGIGEAFF TGTGCTAGTGGTCCAGGACAGGGGATCGGTGAAGCTTTCTTT
- TRBJ1-4 TRBD1 TRBV19 CASSRDRGSEKLFF TGTGCCAGTAGTAGGGACAGGGGTAGTGAAAAACTGTTTTTT
- TRBJ2-3 - TRBV28 CASSFDGSTDTQYF TGTGCCAGCAGTTTTGATGGCTCCACAGATACGCAGTATTTT
- TRBJ2-3 TRBD2 TRBV7-8 CASSLRLTSGGTDTQYF TGTGCCAGCAGCTTACGACTGACTAGCGGGGGAACAGATACGCAGTATTTT
- TRBJ2-7 TRBD1 TRBV11-2 CASSRTGTGGFEQYF TGTGCCAGCAGCCGCACCGGGACAGGTGGGTTCGAGCAGTACTTC
- TRBJ2-7 - TRBV5-4 CASSPAPSYEQYF TGTGCCAGCAGCCCAGCGCCCTCCTACGAGCAGTACTTC
- TRBJ1-3 - TRBV5-1 CASSPSVADSGNTIYF TGCGCCAGCAGCCCGTCGGTGGCGGACTCTGGAAACACCATATATTTT
- TRBJ2-1 - TRBV5-4 CASSLRGGEQFF TGTGCCAGCAGCTTAAGAGGGGGTGAGCAGTTCTTC
- TRBJ1-5 - TRBV11-2 CASSLQGHNQPQHF TGTGCCAGCAGCTTACAGGGGCACAATCAGCCCCAGCATTTT
- TRBJ1-5 - TRBV5-5 CASSLERSARSNQPQHF TGTGCCAGCAGCTTGGAAAGGTCAGCTAGGAGCAATCAGCCCCAGCATTTT
- TRBJ2-5 - TRBV29-1 CSLLRTGKETQYF TGCAGCTTATTGAGAACGGGGAAAGAGACCCAGTACTTC
- TRBJ1-1 - TRBV6-5 CASSLNRQGNTEAFF TGTGCCAGCAGCTTGAATCGGCAGGGTAACACTGAAGCTTTCTTT
- TRBJ2-3 TRBD2 TRBV5-1 CASSRSSGGTFPDTQYF TGCGCCAGCAGCAGGTCTAGCGGGGGGACCTTCCCAGATACGCAGTATTTT